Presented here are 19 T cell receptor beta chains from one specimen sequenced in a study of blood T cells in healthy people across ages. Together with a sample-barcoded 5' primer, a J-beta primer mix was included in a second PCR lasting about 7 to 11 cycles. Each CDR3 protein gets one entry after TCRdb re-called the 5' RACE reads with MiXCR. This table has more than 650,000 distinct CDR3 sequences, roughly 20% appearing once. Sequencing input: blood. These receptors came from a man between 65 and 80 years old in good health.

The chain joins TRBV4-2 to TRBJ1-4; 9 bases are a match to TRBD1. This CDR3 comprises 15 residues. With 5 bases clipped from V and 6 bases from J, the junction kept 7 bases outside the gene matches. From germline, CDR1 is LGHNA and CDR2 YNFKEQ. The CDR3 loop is CASSSHRGLDEKLFF. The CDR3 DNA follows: TGTGCCAGCAGCTCCCACAGGGGGCTGGATGAAAAACTGTTTTTT.

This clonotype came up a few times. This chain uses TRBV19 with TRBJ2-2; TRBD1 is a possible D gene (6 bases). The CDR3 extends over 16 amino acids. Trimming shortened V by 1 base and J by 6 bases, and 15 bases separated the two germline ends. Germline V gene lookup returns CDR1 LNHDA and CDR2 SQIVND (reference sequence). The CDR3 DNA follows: TGTGCCAGTAGTATAGGACCTGCAGGGGCGGCCGGGGAGCTGTTTTTT. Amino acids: CASSIGPAGAAGELFF.

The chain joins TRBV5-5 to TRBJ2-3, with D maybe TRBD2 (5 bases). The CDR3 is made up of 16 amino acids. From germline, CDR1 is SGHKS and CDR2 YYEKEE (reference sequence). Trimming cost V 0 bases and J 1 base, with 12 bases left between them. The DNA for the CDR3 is TGTGCCAGCAGCTTGGTGGGCGGGCGTGGCACAGATACGCAGTATTTT. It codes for CASSLVGGRGTDTQYF.

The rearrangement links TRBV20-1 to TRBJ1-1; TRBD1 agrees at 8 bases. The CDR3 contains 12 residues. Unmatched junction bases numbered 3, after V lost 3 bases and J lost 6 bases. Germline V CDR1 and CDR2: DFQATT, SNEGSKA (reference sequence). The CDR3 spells CSASQGAAEAFF. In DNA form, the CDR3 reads TGCAGTGCTAGCCAGGGGGCTGCTGAAGCTTTCTTT.

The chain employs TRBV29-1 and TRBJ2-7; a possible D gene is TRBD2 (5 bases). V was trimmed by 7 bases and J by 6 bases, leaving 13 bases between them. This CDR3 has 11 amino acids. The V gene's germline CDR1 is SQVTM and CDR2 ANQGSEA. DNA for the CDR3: TGCAGCGCCGGGATTTCTTCCGAGCAGTACTTC. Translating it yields CSAGISSEQYF.

The CDR3 region is CASSGNTGRNTEAFF. Here the CDR3 DNA reads TGCGCCAGCAGCGGGAACACCGGGAGAAACACTGAAGCTTTCTTT. V is TRBV5-1 and J is TRBJ1-1; no definite D call. V lost 4 bases and J 2 bases, leaving 15 bases between the germline ends. This CDR3 region has 15 residues. Germline loops: CDR1 SGHRS, CDR2 YFSETQ.

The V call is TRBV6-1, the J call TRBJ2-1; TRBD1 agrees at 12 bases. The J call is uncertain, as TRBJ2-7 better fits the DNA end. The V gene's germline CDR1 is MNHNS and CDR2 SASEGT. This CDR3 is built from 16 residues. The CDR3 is CASSTPGQGATYEQYF. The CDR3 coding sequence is TGTGCCAGCAGTACGCCGGGACAGGGGGCCACCTACGAGCAGTACTTC.

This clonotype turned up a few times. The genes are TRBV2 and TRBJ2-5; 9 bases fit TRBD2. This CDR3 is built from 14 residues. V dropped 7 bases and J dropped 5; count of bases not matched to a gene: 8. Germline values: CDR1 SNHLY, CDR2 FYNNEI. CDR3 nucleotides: TGTGCCAGCAATCGGCGGGAGGGCCGGGAGACCCAGTACTTC. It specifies CASNRREGRETQYF.

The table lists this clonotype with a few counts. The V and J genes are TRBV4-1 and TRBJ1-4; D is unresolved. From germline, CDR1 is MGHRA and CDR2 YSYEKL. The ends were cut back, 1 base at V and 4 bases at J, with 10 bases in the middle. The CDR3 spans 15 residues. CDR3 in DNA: TGCGCCAGCAGCCAAGTTCACGGAAATAATGAAAAACTGTTTTTT. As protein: CASSQVHGNNEKLFF.

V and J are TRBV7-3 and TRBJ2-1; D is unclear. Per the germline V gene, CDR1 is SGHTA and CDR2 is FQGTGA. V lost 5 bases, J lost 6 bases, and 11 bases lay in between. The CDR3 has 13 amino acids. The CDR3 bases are TGTGCCAGCAGCAAAACCGGACCCAATGAGCAGTTCTTC. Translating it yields CASSKTGPNEQFF.

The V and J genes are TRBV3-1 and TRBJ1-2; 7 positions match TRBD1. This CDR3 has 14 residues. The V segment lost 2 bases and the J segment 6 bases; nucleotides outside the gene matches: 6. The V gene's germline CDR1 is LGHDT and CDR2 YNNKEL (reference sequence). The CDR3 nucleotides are TGTGCCAGCAGCCAAACTGGGACAGTCCATGGCTACACCTTC. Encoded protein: CASSQTGTVHGYTF.

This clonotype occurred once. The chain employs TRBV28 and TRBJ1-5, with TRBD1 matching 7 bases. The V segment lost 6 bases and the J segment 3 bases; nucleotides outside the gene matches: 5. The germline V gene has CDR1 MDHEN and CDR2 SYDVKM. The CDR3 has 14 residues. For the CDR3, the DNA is TGTGCCAGCAGGGATGACAGGGTCAATCAGCCCCAGCATTTT. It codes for CASRDDRVNQPQHF.

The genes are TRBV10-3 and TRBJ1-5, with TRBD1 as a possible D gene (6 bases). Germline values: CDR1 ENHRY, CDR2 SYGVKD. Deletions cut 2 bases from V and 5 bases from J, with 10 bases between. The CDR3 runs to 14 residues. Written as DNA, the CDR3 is TGTGCCATCAGTGAGGGGACAAGTCATCAGCCCCAGCATTTT. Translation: CAISEGTSHQPQHF.

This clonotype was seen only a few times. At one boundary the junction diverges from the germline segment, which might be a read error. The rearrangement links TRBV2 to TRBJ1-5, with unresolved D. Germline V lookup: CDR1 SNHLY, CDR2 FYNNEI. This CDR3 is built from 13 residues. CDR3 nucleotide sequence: TGTGCCAGCAATCCATATAGCAATCGGCCCCAGCATTTT. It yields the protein CASNPYSNRPQHF.

CDR3 DNA sequence: TGCAGTGCTAGAGAGGCCCTAGCTCCTAGCGCAGATACGCAGTATTTT. Amino acids: CSAREALAPSADTQYF. V usage is TRBV20-1 and J usage is TRBJ2-3, with D maybe TRBD2 (6 bases). Trimming removed 0 bases from V and 4 bases from J, with 17 bases in between. CDR1 and CDR2 from the germline V gene are DFQATT and SNEGSKA (reference sequence). The CDR3 consists of 16 residues.

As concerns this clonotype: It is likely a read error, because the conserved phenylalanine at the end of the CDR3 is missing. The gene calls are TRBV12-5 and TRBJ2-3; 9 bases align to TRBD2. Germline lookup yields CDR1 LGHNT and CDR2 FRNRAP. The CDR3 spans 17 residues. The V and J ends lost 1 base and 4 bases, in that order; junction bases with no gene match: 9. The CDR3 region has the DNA TGTGCTAGTGGTTTGGCGAGGCTAGCGGGAAGCCCAGATACGCAGTATTGT. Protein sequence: CASGLARLAGSPDTQYC.

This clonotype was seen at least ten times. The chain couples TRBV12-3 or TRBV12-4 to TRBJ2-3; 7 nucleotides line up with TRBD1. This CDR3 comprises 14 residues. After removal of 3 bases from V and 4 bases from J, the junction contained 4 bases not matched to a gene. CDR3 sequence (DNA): TGTGCCAGCAGTTTGAGGGGGCCTCCAGATACGCAGTATTTT. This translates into CASSLRGPPDTQYF.

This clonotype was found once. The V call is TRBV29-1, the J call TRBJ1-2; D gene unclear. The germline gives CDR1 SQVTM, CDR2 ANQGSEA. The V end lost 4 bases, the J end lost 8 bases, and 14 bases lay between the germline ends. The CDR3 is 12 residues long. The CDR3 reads CSVGLFVGGYTF. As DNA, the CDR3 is TGCAGCGTTGGTCTCTTTGTAGGGGGCTACACCTTC.

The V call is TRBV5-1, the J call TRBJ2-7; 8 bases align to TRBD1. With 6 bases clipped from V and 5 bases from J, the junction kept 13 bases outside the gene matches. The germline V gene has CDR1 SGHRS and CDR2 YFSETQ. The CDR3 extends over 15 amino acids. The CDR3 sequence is CASNEFGGQGHEQYF. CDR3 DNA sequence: TGCGCCAGCAACGAATTTGGTGGACAGGGCCACGAGCAGTACTTC.